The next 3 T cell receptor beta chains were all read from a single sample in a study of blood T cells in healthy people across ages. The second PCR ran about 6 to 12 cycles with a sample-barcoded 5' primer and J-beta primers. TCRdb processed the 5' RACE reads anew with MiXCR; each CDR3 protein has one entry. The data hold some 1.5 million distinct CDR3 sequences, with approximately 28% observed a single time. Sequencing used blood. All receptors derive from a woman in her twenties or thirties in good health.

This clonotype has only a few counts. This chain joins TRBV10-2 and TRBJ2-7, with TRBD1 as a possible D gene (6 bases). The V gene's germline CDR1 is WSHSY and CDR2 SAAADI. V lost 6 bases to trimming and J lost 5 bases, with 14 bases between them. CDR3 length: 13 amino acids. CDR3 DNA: TGCGCCAGCAGCGTACAGGGAACCCACGAGCAGTACTTC. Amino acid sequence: CASSVQGTHEQYF.

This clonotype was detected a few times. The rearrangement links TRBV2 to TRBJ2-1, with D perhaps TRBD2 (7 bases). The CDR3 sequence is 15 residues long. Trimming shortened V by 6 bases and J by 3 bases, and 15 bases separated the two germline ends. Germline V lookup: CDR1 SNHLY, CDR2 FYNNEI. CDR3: CASRVGGAVYNEQFF. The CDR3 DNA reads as TGTGCCAGCAGGGTGGGGGGGGCAGTCTACAATGAGCAGTTCTTC. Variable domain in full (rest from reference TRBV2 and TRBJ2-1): EPEVTQTPSHQVTQMGQEVILRCVPISNHLYFYWYRQILGQKVEFLVSFYNNEISEKSEIFDDQFSVERPDGSNFTLKIRSTKLEDSAMYFCASRVGGAVYNEQFFGPGTRLTVL.

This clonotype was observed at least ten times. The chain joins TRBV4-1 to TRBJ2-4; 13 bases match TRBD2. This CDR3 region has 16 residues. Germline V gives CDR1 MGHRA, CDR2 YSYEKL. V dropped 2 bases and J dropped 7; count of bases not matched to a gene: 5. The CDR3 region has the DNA TGCGCCAGCAGCCAAAGGACTAGCGGGGGATCTAACATTCAGTACTTC. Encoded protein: CASSQRTSGGSNIQYF.